The 5 T cell receptor beta chains below were found in one sample sequenced in a study of radiotherapy plus CTLA-4 blockade in lung cancer. Using immunoSEQ multiplex PCR, the repertoire was profiled, and TCRdb retains in-frame clones only, with some absent. Here the sample spans around 99,000 clones, about 86% being singletons. Sequenced here: peripheral blood, sampled from a patient treated with radiotherapy plus ipilimumab. These receptors came from a human donor with non-small cell lung cancer that progressed on radiotherapy plus ipilimumab.

This clone has just one count. The rearrangement joins TRBV19 to TRBJ2-3; the match to TRBD2 covers 7 bases. Trimming took 6 bases from V and 7 from J; bases not matched to a gene: 7. The length of the CDR3 is 13 residues. The germline V gene has CDR1 LNHDA and CDR2 SQIVND (reference sequence). CDR3 in amino acids: CASRGEGANTQYF. CDR3 sequence (DNA): TGTGCCAGTAGAGGGGAGGGCGCCAATACGCAGTATTTT. Full variable domain (remainder filled in from reference TRBV19 and TRBJ2-3): DGGITQSPKYLFRKEGQNVTLSCEQNLNHDAMYWYRQDPGQGLRLIYYSQIVNDFQKGDIAEGYSVSREKKESFPLTVTSAQKNPTAFYLCASRGEGANTQYFGPGTRLTVL.

V usage is TRBV11-2 and J usage is TRBJ1-1, with D possibly being TRBD1 (6 bases). The germline V gene has CDR1 SGHAT and CDR2 FQNNGV. The CDR3 covers 14 residues. V was shortened by 4 bases and J by 5 bases, with 14 bases between the two germline ends. The CDR3 bases are TGTGCCAGCAGCTGGGATACACAGGGAACTGAAGCTTTCTTT. Translation gives CASSWDTQGTEAFF.

This chain links TRBV4-1 with TRBJ1-4, with 11 bases matching TRBD1. V dropped 2 bases and J dropped 8; count of bases not matched to a gene: 7. This CDR3 spans 16 amino acids. Looked up from germline, CDR1 is MGHRA and CDR2 is YSYEKL. The CDR3 region is CASSQRTGTGGEKLFF. The CDR3 nucleotides read TGCGCCAGCAGCCAAAGGACCGGGACAGGGGGGGAAAAACTGTTTTTT.

The CDR3 loop is CASISSGSTGELFF. The CDR3 bases are TGTGCCAGCATTTCTAGCGGGAGTACCGGGGAGCTGTTTTTT. V gene TRBV2 combines with J gene TRBJ2-2, with 10 nucleotides matching TRBD2. Trimming at V came to 7 bases and at J to 5 bases, leaving 4 bases not matched to a gene. The CDR3 consists of 14 residues. Germline V gives CDR1 SNHLY, CDR2 FYNNEI.

V and J are TRBV4-1 and TRBJ1-2; 7 bases are shared with TRBD1. The CDR3 is 19 amino acids. The trim removed 0 bases at V and 3 bases at J, leaving 16 bases unmatched. From germline, CDR1 is MGHRA and CDR2 YSYEKL. The CDR3: CASSQDSEGTVYLHYGYTF. CDR3 DNA: TGCGCCAGCAGCCAAGATTCGGAGGGGACAGTGTATTTACACTATGGCTACACCTTC.